This T cell receptor beta chain was found in a study of spatial heterogeneity in lung cancer. Overall study: Compared with alpha-chain sequences, beta-chain sequences were consistently detected in greater numbers.

Every cDNA TCR molecule received its own unique molecular identifier. Via MiXCR, TCRdb re-called the 5' RACE reads, giving one row per CDR3 protein. The sample lists around 110,000 distinct CDR3 sequences, more than 10% seen once, with roughly 17% in the top ten. CDR3 size: 14 residues. Trimming shortened V by 3 bases and J by 0 bases, and 5 bases separated the two germline ends. Germline CDR1 and CDR2: SEHNR and FQNEAQ (reference sequence). Time point in this sample: blood at routine non-recurrence follow-up after resection. Sequencing was performed on whole RNA extracted from tumor and nontumor lung tissue, or from frozen PBMC, and the material was left unsorted. This clonotype has more than one count but fewer than ten.

The receptor comes from a male donor with early-stage non-small cell lung cancer. The sample here was PBMCs, taken at follow-up. The chain employs TRBV7-9 and TRBJ1-4; D is unclear. Here the CDR3 reads CASSLQATNEKLFF. The CDR3 bases are TGTGCCAGCAGCTTGCAGGCAACTAATGAAAAACTGTTTTTT.